This T cell receptor (beta chain) stems from a study of molecular identifiers for immune sequencing clone quantification. TCRdb independently ran MiXCR on the PCR reads; one entry per CDR3 protein. The repertoire holds around 300,000 distinct CDR3 sequences, with over 20% as singletons. Findings of the study overall: Clones with over 20 RNA copies captured over 99% of effector molecules but under 1% of naive ones.

With respect to this clonotype: Its antigen remains unknown.

This TCR came from a human donor in good health. Some libraries in this study had Jurkat cell RNA spiked in. Sequenced: naive CD8+ T cells from blood, with Jurkat cell RNA spiked in. Described subset: FACS-sorted CD8+CD4-CCR7+CD45RA+ naive T cells.

The CDR3 region has the DNA TGTGCCAGCAGTCCCGGGACATTTAATCAGCCCCAGCATTTT. This encodes CASSPGTFNQPQHF. This chain links TRBV12-3 or TRBV12-4 with TRBJ1-5, with a weak D call TRBD1 (6 bases). V was trimmed by 5 bases and J by 4 bases, leaving 12 bases between them. The CDR3 covers 14 residues.